This T cell receptor beta chain was found in a study of identical twins. Study-level findings and limits: Out-of-frame alpha sequences that twins shared showed excess low generation probability. Clonotypes of the beta chain that were abundant in cord blood carried fewer insertions (memory repertoires showed none).

TCRdb re-called the 5' RACE reads through MiXCR, storing one row per CDR3 protein. Of about 700,000 distinct CDR3 sequences listed, 8% to 9% are singletons. This clonotype has at least ten counts. The target antigen is unknown. Separately, the same data were catalogued under a study of yellow fever vaccine responses in identical twins. In that study: Reports say the vaccine T cell response in twins looked partly convergent and partly personalized.

The source is a woman under 30 in good health. Sample: PBMCs.

CDR3 amino acids: CASGLETGHEQFF. CDR3 in DNA: TGTGCTAGTGGTTTGGAAACAGGGCATGAGCAGTTCTTC. J is TRBJ2-1 and V is TRBV12-5, with a tentative D call TRBD1 (6 bases). Trimming took 1 base from V and 8 from J, leaving 9 bases between them. CDR1 and CDR2 (germline): LGHNT, FRNRAP. CDR3 size: 13 residues. The variable domain in full, completed from reference TRBV12-5 and TRBJ2-1, reads DARVTQTPRHKVTEMGQEVTMRCQPILGHNTVFWYRQTMMQGLELLAYFRNRAPLDDSGMPKDRFSAEMPDATLATLKIQPSEPRDSAVYFCASGLETGHEQFFGPGTRLTVL.